This T cell receptor beta chain was sequenced during a study of blood T cell repertoires in COVID-19 (dated by TCRdb to the early 2020s). With regard to the full study: Samples from collaborators originated in the United States, Italy and Spain and spanned both the acute and convalescent phases of COVID-19. The material from the prospective study consisted of cDNA or gDNA derived from T cells, B-cell-depleted T cells, or PBMCs. The dataset comprised deeply sampled blood TCRbeta repertoires from subjects exposed to, actively infected with, or recovered from COVID-19. The repertoires were released in a freely available public database meant as a resource for research on the immune response to SARS-CoV-2. The samples were drawn from the first 160 participants of the ongoing ImmuneRACE study and from 1,254 subjects provided by 6 global collaborators. The sample metadata nearly always contained a de-identified subject ID, COVID-19 status, age in years and sex. Where available, HLA class I and class II types were taken from metadata supplied by the sample provider and were not determined by assay-based typing.

A word on this clone: No antigen is known for it. The input lacks base qualities; no much larger clone sits a single base away.

Whole blood was collected in K2EDTA tubes by collaborating institutions according to the institutions' own protocols. For TCRbeta analysis, collaborators shipped samples in one of three forms: frozen whole blood, isolated PBMCs, or DNA extracted from either of those sample types. The immunoSEQ Assay, a bias-controlled multiplex PCR, was used to amplify TCRbeta CDR3 regions from genomic DNA. In the paper's pipeline: The number of nucleated cells in each sample was estimated by amplification of reference gene primers within the assay. To quantify the absolute abundance of each unique TCRbeta CDR3 rearrangement, sequence reads were collapsed and filtered. Productive Simpson clonality was computed per sample as the square root of Simpson's diversity index over productive rearrangements. TCRdb took this table from immuneACCESS and kept in-frame rearrangements with V and J called. Such tables lack part of the clones; where checked against another copy, unresolved V genes explain under half of the gap, and the rest is unexplained. The V and J calls and the clone size are those of that table, but D and trimming were determined from the DNA. In this sample the table shows about 180,000 clones, more than 85% of which occur a single time. 2.5% to 3% of the sample belongs to the ten largest clones.

Counted from cysteine to phenylalanine, this CDR3 has 13 amino acids. Just the 39-base CDR3 DNA is kept, in frame starting at base 1. The germline V gene specifies SGHAT as CDR1 and FQNNGV as CDR2. V is clipped by 6 bases and J by 1 base, and the sequence between their germline boundaries is 6 bases long. The study at large found these results: The quantity of clinical and demographic metadata differed by source and by participant and was supplied without curation.

Sequenced: peripheral blood. The chain was built from TRBV11-2 and TRBJ2-2; TRBD1 might be the D gene, on 5 matching bases. The receptor's source is a woman aged 25-40 years with active or convalescent COVID-19. The CDR3 in this case is CASRQGNTGELFF. The DNA sequence follows: TGTGCCAGCAGGCAGGGGAACACCGGGGAGCTGTTTTTT.